This TCR beta chain originates from a study of blood T cell repertoires in COVID-19. Study background: From T cells, B-cell-depleted T cells, or PBMCs came the material, which was cDNA or gDNA.

The method was immunoSEQ multiplex PCR; TCRdb's version includes in-frame clones alone and lacks a portion of them. Here the sample spans 85,000 to 100,000 clones, 70% to 80% being singletons. The ends lost 4 bases at V and 2 bases at J; junction bases unmatched: 11. The V gene's germline CDR1 is SGHNT and CDR2 YYREEE (reference sequence). CDR3 size: 16 residues. The sequence was collected from a human donor in a cohort sampled during active COVID-19. The V call is TRBV5-4, the J call TRBJ2-5; 7 nucleotides line up with TRBD1. Sequencing was performed on peripheral blood. DNA of the CDR3: TGTGCCAGCAGCGCCCACCCCGGGACAGCGCAAGAGACCCAGTACTTC. Its protein is CASSAHPGTAQETQYF.